This T cell receptor (beta chain) was recorded in a study of T cell responses to AZD1222 COVID-19 vaccine. Study conclusions and caveats: Just five or six AZD1222 recipients were seropositive at baseline. The donor cohort was predominantly white British with a female majority, and clonal diversity may have been underestimated.

Clones were read by immunoSEQ multiplex PCR, and TCRdb kept only the in-frame ones, dropping some. The table lists about 140,000 clones. The length of the CDR3 is 14 residues. Trimming cost V 6 bases and J 0 bases; bases outside gene matches: 4. Per germline, CDR1 MDHEN and CDR2 SYDVKM. Turning to this clone: Its antigen is still unknown.

The source is an adult in good health. The specimen was peripheral blood. The gene calls are TRBV28 and TRBJ1-1; 7 nucleotides align to TRBD1. The CDR3, as DNA: TGTGCCAGCAGAACAGGGGTCCTGAACACTGAAGCTTTCTTT. Its protein is CASRTGVLNTEAFF.